The rows below give T cell receptor beta chains drawn from one sample of a study of T cells in Graves' hyperthyroidism and ophthalmopathy. MiXCR, run by TCRdb on the multiplex PCR reads, gives a single entry per CDR3 protein. The sample has 700,000 to 950,000 distinct CDR3 sequences, roughly 32% seen once. Sequencing input: blood. The origin of the receptors is a woman aged 40 to 50 with Graves' hyperthyroidism. The conserved cysteine and the conserved F or W are not part of the CDR3 here.

V gene	CDR3 length	J gene	CDR3 protein
TRBV7-9	13	TRBJ2-5	ASSSGTSRKETQY
TRBV6-5	13	TRBJ2-7	ASSTPRGRNYEQY
TRBV7-3	10	TRBJ2-7	ASSFADYEQY
TRBV7-9	15	TRBJ2-7	ASSLAKDRGLVAEQY
TRBV12-3/TRBV12-4	14	TRBJ1-2	ASTDTGPAPNYGYT
TRBV10-3	10	TRBJ2-2	ASSLSLGELF
TRBV7-9	14	TRBJ1-2	ASSRYRDTSNYGYT
TRBV5-1	13	TRBJ1-3	ASSLQSLSGNTIY
TRBV29-1	11	TRBJ1-1	SVERQGRAEAF
TRBV12-3/TRBV12-4	12	TRBJ2-6	ASSRGGPSNVLT
TRBV12-3/TRBV12-4	13	TRBJ1-5	ASSPPPGYNQPQH
TRBV6-6	13	TRBJ2-7	ASWGSVTELYEQY
TRBV7-2	11	TRBJ2-7	ASSYRGQQEQY
TRBV5-1	13	TRBJ1-1	ASSLWDRKNTEAF
TRBV20-1	13	TRBJ1-4	SASPGGQGSEKLF
TRBV2	13	TRBJ2-7	ASSGSSSYAYEQY
TRBV29-1	13	TRBJ1-2	SVLPSDRGENGYT
TRBV12-3/TRBV12-4	14	TRBJ1-6	ASSSRGGRYNSPLH
TRBV6-5	12	TRBJ2-7	ASSPDRDGYEQY